This TCR beta chain was documented in a study of CD8+CD57+ T cells in acquired aplastic anemia. Study in general: Sorting CD4+ and CD8+ cells gave DNA averaging approximately 3 ug. Where healthy donors were concerned, CD4+ cells averaged roughly 11 million reads.

The CDR3 has 17 amino acids. J was trimmed by 5 bases and V by 6 bases; bases with no gene match: 15. Per germline, CDR1 LNHNV and CDR2 YYDKDF (reference sequence). This clonotype was counted between two and nine times. Its target is not known. Points from the study as a whole: The same twenty-nine CD8+ CDR3 sequences occurred in patients and in controls.

Template material for TCR beta VDJ and CDR3 profiling consisted of genomic DNA. TCRdb re-derived calls from the reads in MiXCR, one entry per CDR3 protein. In the table there are roughly 160,000 distinct CDR3 sequences, 55% to 75% of which are singletons. This chain uses TRBV15 with TRBJ2-7; 11 bases are a match to TRBD2. Source material: sorted CD4+, CD8+, or CD8+CD57+ T cells (not recorded which) from PBMCs. The TCR sequence derives from a human donor in good health. CDR3 sequence (DNA): TGTGCCACCAGTCCGAATCCCCTTACTAGCGGGAGAAACGAGCAGTACTTC. It codes for CATSPNPLTSGRNEQYF.